A single sample gave rise to the 28 T cell receptor beta chains below, sequenced in a study of vaccination and CD4 T cells after COVID-19. Cultured CD4+ T cell DNA underwent sequencing with the Oncomine TCR Beta short-read assay. Scientists extracted genomic DNA from CD4+ T cells grown in culture. TCRdb re-called the PCR reads with MiXCR, one entry per CDR3 protein. The data show 9,900 or so distinct CDR3 sequences, about 32% seen once. Treatment described: approximately nine-day PBMC culture with coronavirus spike peptide pools or control peptides (ViraFEST assay). CD4+ T-cell collection from the unexposed donor predated the COVID-19 pandemic (2011-2018). The antigens these receptors bind are not known. The sequenced material came from CD4+ T cells from blood, cultured in vitro. These receptor sequences come from a human donor in good health.

This chain joins TRBV25-1 and TRBJ2-1; D is uncertain. Near its end, the DNA agrees better with TRBJ2-7, so the J call may be wrong. CDR3 length equals 11 residues. Per germline, CDR1 MGHDK and CDR2 SYGVNS. The CDR3 region has the DNA TGTGCCACCTCTCGGGTCTACGAGCAGTACTTC. It translates to CATSRVYEQYF.

The chain carries TRBV20-1 and TRBJ2-1; 8 positions agree with TRBD2. V shed 0 bases, J shed 8 bases, and the junction held 9 bases outside the gene matches. The germline V gene has CDR1 DFQATT and CDR2 SNEGSKA (reference sequence). This CDR3 is 15 amino acids long. CDR3 sequence reads: CSARDPSGSKDEQFF. The CDR3, as DNA: TGCAGTGCTAGAGATCCCAGCGGGAGTAAGGATGAGCAGTTCTTC.

This clonotype was detected only a few times. This rearrangement joins TRBV10-3 to TRBJ1-2; no clear D gene. V was pared by 3 bases and J by 3 bases, with 5 bases between. Germline assignment: CDR1 ENHRY and CDR2 SYGVKD. The CDR3 is made up of 12 amino acids. CDR3: CAISEHDYGYTF. The DNA of the CDR3 is TGTGCCATCAGTGAACACGACTATGGCTACACCTTC.

The chain is built from TRBV28 and TRBJ2-2, with TRBD1 matching over 8 bases. Per the germline V gene, CDR1 is MDHEN and CDR2 is SYDVKM. J lost 6 bases, V lost 2 bases, and 5 bases had no gene match. This CDR3 has 15 amino acids. In DNA form, the CDR3 reads TGTGCCAGCAGTTTAGCAGGGGGCCTAGCCGGGGAGCTGTTTTTT. Its protein is CASSLAGGLAGELFF.

The chain recombines TRBV6-1 with TRBJ2-6; 14 bases fit TRBD2. The CDR3 covers 18 residues. Trimming cost V 6 bases and J 3 bases; bases outside gene matches: 7. CDR1 is MNHNS, CDR2 SASEGT, per germline. The CDR3 nucleotides read TGTGCCAGCAGCCAGACTAGCGGGAGGGCCTATGGGGCCAACGTCCTGACTTTC. Amino acids: CASSQTSGRAYGANVLTF.

Within the sample, this clonotype is medium-sized. The V call is TRBV15, the J call TRBJ1-2, with 9 bases fitting TRBD1. CDR1 and CDR2 (germline): LNHNV, YYDKDF (reference sequence). The junction had 8 bases not matched to a gene; V was cut back by 5 bases and J by 7 bases. The CDR3 sequence is 14 residues long. The CDR3, as DNA: TGTGCCACCAGCGGCCGGGACAGGGCTTCTGGCTACACCTTC. It is translated as CATSGRDRASGYTF.

The rearrangement links TRBV7-6 to TRBJ1-1; D possibly corresponds to TRBD1 (6 bases). CDR3 length: 13 amino acids. Germline lookup yields CDR1 SGHVS and CDR2 FNYEAQ. Trimming pared 5 bases from V and 5 bases from J, leaving 12 bases between. CDR3 loop: CASSKGGKTEAFF. The DNA for the CDR3 is TGTGCCAGCAGCAAAGGGGGGAAAACTGAAGCTTTCTTT.

This clonotype showed up just a few times. The chain couples TRBV28 to TRBJ2-3; 8 bases agree with TRBD1. Germline lookup yields CDR1 MDHEN and CDR2 SYDVKM. J lost 4 bases, V lost 6 bases, and 18 bases had no gene match. The CDR3 spans 18 residues. The CDR3 nucleotides read TGTGCCAGCAGAGCCGGACAGGGACGGGGGCCATATTCAGATACGCAGTATTTT. It yields the protein CASRAGQGRGPYSDTQYF.

This clonotype was picked up a small number of times. The V gene is TRBV6-2 or TRBV6-3, the J gene TRBJ1-5; 7 bases are a match to TRBD1. The CDR3 is made up of 14 amino acids. The germline gives CDR1 MNHEY, CDR2 SVGEGT. V lost 0 bases and J lost 9; bases outside the gene matches: 5. The CDR3 sequence is CASSYSTGTSPQHF. The DNA for the CDR3 is TGTGCCAGCAGTTACTCGACAGGGACTTCGCCCCAGCATTTT.

Only a few counts were recorded for this clonotype. This chain joins TRBV20-1 and TRBJ1-4, with 7 positions matching TRBD1. Germline CDR1 and CDR2: DFQATT and SNEGSKA (reference sequence). Trimming took 4 bases from V and 4 from J; bases not matched to a gene: 12. The CDR3 totals 16 residues. In DNA, the CDR3 is TGCAGTGCTAACCAATACGGGACAGCTTATAATGAAAAACTGTTTTTT. Translation gives CSANQYGTAYNEKLFF.

V gene TRBV27 combines with J gene TRBJ2-7; TRBD1 agrees at 8 bases. The CDR3 consists of 15 residues. Germline V gene data show CDR1 as MNHEY and CDR2 as SMNVEV (reference sequence). The V and J ends lost 0 bases and 7 bases, in that order; junction bases with no gene match: 8. CDR3: CASSLSTQGAQEQYF. CDR3 DNA sequence: TGTGCCAGCAGTTTATCGACCCAGGGGGCGCAAGAGCAGTACTTC.

Only a few counts were recorded for this clonotype. The rearrangement joins TRBV20-1 to TRBJ2-1, with D perhaps TRBD2 (5 bases). Germline CDR1 reads DFQATT; CDR2 reads SNEGSKA (reference sequence). Trimming pared 6 bases from V and 9 bases from J, leaving 24 bases between. This CDR3 comprises 15 residues. The CDR3 sequence is CSAPLTPGRVGEQFF. The CDR3, as DNA: TGCAGTGCGCCCTTGACGCCTGGGCGGGTGGGTGAGCAGTTCTTC.

This clonotype is medium-sized within its sample. V is TRBV20-1 and J is TRBJ1-5; no definite D call. This CDR3 has 17 amino acids. V was pared by 0 bases and J by 7 bases, with 22 bases between. Germline V lookup: CDR1 DFQATT, CDR2 SNEGSKA (reference sequence). CDR3 region: CSARDLLASLTAQPQHF. CDR3 bases: TGCAGTGCTAGAGATCTATTGGCTTCCCTAACGGCGCAGCCCCAGCATTTT.

The CDR3, as DNA: TGTGCCATCAGTGCGGGGACGAACAATGAGCAGTTCTTC. Protein product: CAISAGTNNEQFF. The rearrangement uses TRBV10-3 and TRBJ2-1; D may correspond to TRBD1 or TRBD2 (5 bases each). This CDR3 spans 13 amino acids. The ends were cut back, 4 bases at V and 5 bases at J, with 9 bases in the middle. Germline-derived CDR1 and CDR2 are ENHRY and SYGVKD.

The rearrangement uses TRBV2 and TRBJ2-1; the match to TRBD2 covers 7 bases. Germline V lookup: CDR1 SNHLY, CDR2 FYNNEI. This CDR3 is built from 14 residues. Trimming cost V 7 bases and J 2 bases; bases outside gene matches: 5. DNA of the CDR3: TGTGCCAGCATTCTAGCGGAAACCTACAATGAGCAGTTCTTC. Protein product: CASILAETYNEQFF.

This rearrangement joins TRBV20-1 to TRBJ1-5; D is undetermined. The CDR3 length is 13 residues. Germline V gene sequence: CDR1 DFQATT, CDR2 SNEGSKA (reference sequence). The ends were cut back, 4 bases at V and 0 bases at J, with 7 bases in the middle. The CDR3 sequence: CSAITPSNQPQHF. The CDR3, as DNA: TGCAGTGCTATCACTCCTAGCAATCAGCCCCAGCATTTT.

This clonotype has more than one count but fewer than ten. This rearrangement joins TRBV7-2 to TRBJ2-1; 10 nucleotides match TRBD2. This CDR3 contains 16 residues. V lost 5 bases, J lost 9 bases, and 13 bases stayed unmatched. Germline lookup yields CDR1 SGHTA and CDR2 FQGNSA. The CDR3 protein is CASSPQPSGSSGEQFF. CDR3 bases: TGTGCCAGCAGCCCCCAACCTAGCGGGAGCAGTGGTGAGCAGTTCTTC.

This clonotype turned up a few times. At one end the junction does not follow the germline gene, possibly because of a read error. V usage is TRBV5-4 and J usage is TRBJ1-1; possible D gene TRBD1, 5 bases. This CDR3 spans 14 amino acids. Germline V CDR1 and CDR2: SGHNT, YYREEE (reference sequence). The CDR3 coding sequence is TGTGCCAGCACCACAGCCAAAACCGGGGCTGAGGCTTTCTTT. Its translation: CASTTAKTGAEAFF.

This clonotype was detected a few times. V usage is TRBV7-9 and J usage is TRBJ2-5; 9 bases agree with TRBD1. Trimming removed 7 bases from V and 0 bases from J; junction bases left unmatched: 15. Germline V lookup: CDR1 SEHNR, CDR2 FQNEAQ (reference sequence). This CDR3 contains 18 residues. For the CDR3, the DNA is TGTGCCAGCACCCTGGGGTTTACAGGGGGCACAAACCAAGAGACCCAGTACTTC. This sequence encodes CASTLGFTGGTNQETQYF.

V gene TRBV11-3 combines with J gene TRBJ2-2; no clear D. CDR1 is SGHNT, CDR2 YENEEA, per germline. V was shortened by 1 base and J by 8 bases, with 11 bases between the two germline ends. The CDR3 loop spans 14 amino acids. In DNA, the CDR3 is TGTGCCAGCAGCTTAGCGGACGGTGGAGGGGAGCTGTTTTTT. Its translation: CASSLADGGGELFF.

This clonotype was seen a few times. The chain employs TRBV6-1 and TRBJ2-5, with D tentatively TRBD2 (6 bases). V lost 6 bases and J 5 bases, leaving 13 bases between the germline ends. CDR3 size: 13 residues. Germline V lookup: CDR1 MNHNS, CDR2 SASEGT. CDR3 sequence reads: CASRALATETQYF. Here the CDR3 DNA reads TGTGCCAGCAGGGCCCTAGCGACGGAGACCCAGTACTTC.

The gene calls are TRBV2 and TRBJ2-7; D unclear. The germline V and J ends were trimmed by 5 bases and 0 bases, with 11 bases remaining between them. The CDR3 loop spans 14 amino acids. CDR1 is SNHLY and CDR2 is FYNNEI in the germline V gene. CDR3 sequence reads: CASSRSGPSYEQYF. CDR3 DNA: TGTGCCAGCAGTCGGAGTGGCCCCTCCTACGAGCAGTACTTC.

The genes are TRBV7-9 and TRBJ2-1, with D unresolved. Trimming stripped 3 bases from V and 3 bases from J, with 9 bases between. This CDR3 region has 14 residues. Per the germline V gene, CDR1 is SEHNR and CDR2 is FQNEAQ (reference sequence). CDR3 sequence: CASSFTSLYNEQFF. CDR3 in DNA: TGTGCCAGCAGCTTCACCTCCCTCTACAATGAGCAGTTCTTC.

This clonotype occurred a few times. The rearrangement uses TRBV30 and TRBJ1-5; D is ambiguous. CDR1 is GTSNPN and CDR2 is SVGIG in the germline V gene (reference sequence). This CDR3 has 13 residues. V lost 1 base and J lost 7, with 11 bases in between. The DNA of the CDR3 is TGTGCCTGGAGTGGTCATGGGGAGCAGCCCCAGCATTTT. Translated: CAWSGHGEQPQHF.

This clonotype has more than one count but fewer than ten. The genes are TRBV7-9 and TRBJ2-7; 8 bases are shared with TRBD2. V lost 5 bases and J lost 0; bases outside the gene matches: 0. Germline CDR1 reads SEHNR; CDR2 reads FQNEAQ (reference sequence). The CDR3 consists of 13 residues. The CDR3 DNA is TGTGCCAGCAGCAGCGGGAGCTCCTACGAGCAGTACTTC. This sequence encodes CASSSGSSYEQYF.

This chain joins TRBV14 and TRBJ2-5, with 9 nucleotides matching TRBD1. This CDR3 has 17 amino acids. The germline V gene encodes CDR1 SGHDN and CDR2 FVKESK. V lost 1 base to trimming and J lost 5 bases; unmatched junction nucleotides: 11. CDR3 region: CASSQGLPGQGWETQYF. The CDR3 DNA is TGTGCCAGCAGCCAAGGGCTCCCGGGACAGGGCTGGGAGACCCAGTACTTC.

This clonotype was seen more than once but under ten times. The rearrangement uses TRBV7-9 and TRBJ2-5; D is possibly TRBD1 (5 bases). Germline values: CDR1 SEHNR, CDR2 FQNEAQ (reference sequence). This CDR3 is built from 13 residues. The V and J ends lost 5 bases and 4 bases respectively, with 11 bases between them. CDR3 DNA: TGTGCCAGCAGCCCAGGGTCCCCAGAGACCCAGTACTTC. Translation: CASSPGSPETQYF.

This clonotype was counted only a few times. The rearrangement uses TRBV24-1 and TRBJ2-2; 7 nucleotides agree with TRBD1. Germline CDR1 and CDR2: KGHDR and SFDVKD. Trimming at V came to 8 bases and at J to 3 bases, leaving 11 bases not matched to a gene. The CDR3 is made up of 16 amino acids. The CDR3 spells CATTTGRQGDTGELFF. The CDR3, as DNA: TGTGCCACCACTACGGGCAGACAGGGCGACACCGGGGAGCTGTTTTTT.